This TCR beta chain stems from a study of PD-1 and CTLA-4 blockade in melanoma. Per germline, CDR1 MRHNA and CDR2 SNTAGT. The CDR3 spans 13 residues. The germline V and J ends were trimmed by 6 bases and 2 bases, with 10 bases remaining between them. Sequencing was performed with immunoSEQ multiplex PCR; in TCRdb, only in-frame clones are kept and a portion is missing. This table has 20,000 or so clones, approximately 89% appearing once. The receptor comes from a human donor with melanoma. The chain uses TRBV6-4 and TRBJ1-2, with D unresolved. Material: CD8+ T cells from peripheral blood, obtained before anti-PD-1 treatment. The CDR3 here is CASSRDGNYGYTF. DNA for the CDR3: TGTGCCAGCAGCCGCGACGGGAACTATGGCTACACCTTC.